A selection of T cell receptor beta chains follows, all from one sample in a study of T cell responses to AZD1222 COVID-19 vaccine. Only in-frame clones appear in the TCRdb table, and some are missing; sequencing was by immunoSEQ multiplex PCR. Of 130,000 or so clones in the sample, just over 85% are singletons; the top ten hold 12%. This material consisted of peripheral blood, taken on day 0 of AZD1222 vaccination. Source of these receptors: an adult in good health. Both conserved end residues are part of each CDR3. The D gene is left open where the match is weak. A clone size is listed for some rows: how often the clone was seen (once, few, many), or a class if it is expanded.

clone size	J gene	V gene	D gene	CDR3 DNA	CDR3 protein
.	TRBJ2-7	TRBV4-1	TRBD1	TGCGCCAGCAGCTTAACCGGGACAGGGCCCTACGAGCAGTACTTC	CASSLTGTGPYEQYF
.	TRBJ2-3	TRBV3-1/TRBV3-2	.	TGTGCCAGCAGCCAAGATGGTTCCGGAGGGTATACGCAGTATTTT	CASSQDGSGGYTQYF
.	TRBJ2-2	TRBV7-2	.	TGTGCCAGCAGCTTAGATGATTTCGGGTTCAATAGTGTGACCGGGGAGCTGTTTTTT	CASSLDDFGFNSVTGELFF
.	TRBJ2-5	TRBV24-1	.	TGTGCCACCAGTGATTTTAAAGCAGACCAAGAGACCCAGTACTTC	CATSDFKADQETQYF
.	TRBJ2-1	TRBV28	TRBD1	TGTGCCAGCAGTGCCTACAGGGGTTTTGACAATGAGCAGTTCTTC	CASSAYRGFDNEQFF
.	TRBJ2-2	TRBV19	TRBD2	TGTGCCAGCAATCCCTTTAGCGGGGGGATTACCGGGGAGCTGTTTTTT	CASNPFSGGITGELFF
.	TRBJ2-1	TRBV12-3/TRBV12-4	TRBD2	TGTGCCAGCAGCTCTAGCGGCATCGATGAGCAGTTCTTC	CASSSSGIDEQFF
.	TRBJ1-4	TRBV19	.	TGTGCCAGTAGTATAGATGGAGGGTTCGAAAAACTGTTTTTT	CASSIDGGFEKLFF
.	TRBJ2-3	TRBV9	TRBD2	TGTGCCAGCAGCGTAGCAGCGGGGGTCGGCGGGGATACGCAGTATTTT	CASSVAAGVGGDTQYF
.	TRBJ1-1	TRBV28	.	TGTGCCAGCCCATCTTCGTCTGGGGGCACTGAAGCTTTCTTT	CASPSSSGGTEAFF
.	TRBJ2-2	TRBV11-2	.	TGTGCCAGCAGCTTTAGGGAGATGCTTAACACCGGGGAGCTGTTTTTT	CASSFREMLNTGELFF
few	TRBJ1-1	TRBV7-6	.	TGTGCCAGCAGCCCGGGGATCTTTGAAGCTTTCTTT	CASSPGIFEAFF
.	TRBJ2-3	TRBV29-1	.	TGCAGCGTTACTCCCCTATCCTCAGATACGCAGTATTTT	CSVTPLSSDTQYF
.	TRBJ2-3	TRBV11-1	.	TGTGCCAGCAGCCCCGATAGAGGCGCAGATACGCAGTATTTT	CASSPDRGADTQYF
.	TRBJ2-7	TRBV7-9	TRBD2	TGTGCCAGCAGCGCCCGGGGGGGGCGCCCCTACGAGCAGTACTTC	CASSARGGRPYEQYF
once	TRBJ2-3	TRBV11-2	.	TGTGCCAGCAGAACACCCAAGGGTGCCACTAGCACAGATACGCAGTATTTT	CASRTPKGATSTDTQYF
.	TRBJ1-1	TRBV10-3	TRBD1	TGTGCCATCAGTGAGCAAGGGGACAGGGTGGGCACTGAAGCTTTCTTT	CAISEQGDRVGTEAFF
.	TRBJ2-2	TRBV10-3	.	TGTGCCATAGGGGGATTAGTCGGGGAGCTGTTTTTT	CAIGGLVGELFF
.	TRBJ2-4	TRBV6-5	.	TGTGCCAGCAGTTACTCGGGCAGCATGGGAAACATTCAGTACTTC	CASSYSGSMGNIQYF
.	TRBJ1-2	TRBV7-2	TRBD1	TGTGCCAGCAGCTTAGAAGTCTCAGGGGGCACGTCGACCGGCTACACCTTC	CASSLEVSGGTSTGYTF
.	TRBJ2-3	TRBV28	TRBD2	TGTGCCAGCAGCCGTCTAGCGGGATCGAATACGCAGTATTTT	CASSRLAGSNTQYF
.	TRBJ2-7	TRBV7-2	.	TGTGCCAGCAGCCCAGGGCGCGGGCAGTACTTC	CASSPGRGQYF
.	TRBJ1-5	TRBV7-8	.	TGTGCCAGCAGCTTAGCACAGGTTCAGCCCCAGCATTTT	CASSLAQVQPQHF
.	TRBJ2-7	TRBV6-1	.	TGTGCCAGCAGTGAGCGCGTAAACTCCTACGAGCAGTACTTC	CASSERVNSYEQYF
.	TRBJ1-5	TRBV28	.	TGTGCCAGCAGTTTGCAGATTCATAGCAATCAGCCCCAGCATTTT	CASSLQIHSNQPQHF
.	TRBJ2-3	TRBV11-2	TRBD2	TGTGCCAGCAGCTTAACTAGCGGGGGGCCGTCAGATACGCAGTATTTT	CASSLTSGGPSDTQYF
few	TRBJ1-1	TRBV9	.	TGTGCCAGCAGCGCTGCGGGAAGCTGGAACACTGAAGCTTTCTTT	CASSAAGSWNTEAFF
.	TRBJ2-7	TRBV29-1	.	TGCAGCGTTGAACTTATCTACGAGCAGTACTTC	CSVELIYEQYF
.	TRBJ2-2	TRBV6-1	.	TGTGCCAGCAGTGAAGCGCTTTATCTCGGGGGATTAAACACCGGGGAGCTGTTTTTT	CASSEALYLGGLNTGELFF
.	TRBJ1-2	TRBV27	.	TGTGCCAGCAGTTTAGGGCAGATCTATGGCTACACCTTC	CASSLGQIYGYTF
.	TRBJ2-3	TRBV7-2	TRBD2	TGTGCCAGCAGCACCTGGACTAGCGGGTCTAGCACAGATACGCAGTATTTT	CASSTWTSGSSTDTQYF
.	TRBJ1-5	TRBV5-1	TRBD1	TGCGCCAGCAGCCGGTCAGGGGGCCAGGATCAGCCCCAGCATTTT	CASSRSGGQDQPQHF
.	TRBJ2-1	TRBV5-1	TRBD2	TGCGCCAGCAGCTTGGGCCTATTGGGACTAGCTGGTGACAATGAGCAGTTCTTC	CASSLGLLGLAGDNEQFF
.	TRBJ1-5	TRBV2	.	TGTGCCAGCAGACTCCGGGGTAATCAGCCCCAGCATTTT	CASRLRGNQPQHF
.	TRBJ1-1	TRBV12-3/TRBV12-4	.	TGTGCCAGCCGTGTAAGTGGTCGAACTGAAGCTTTCTTT	CASRVSGRTEAFF
.	TRBJ2-1	TRBV29-1	TRBD2	TGCAGCGTAATTTCTAGCGGGAGTGGGGGTCGCTCCTACAATGAGCAGTTCTTC	CSVISSGSGGRSYNEQFF
.	TRBJ2-1	TRBV29-1	TRBD2	TGCAGCGTTGCTGCTAGACTAGCGTCCTACAATGAGCAGTTCTTC	CSVAARLASYNEQFF
.	TRBJ2-7	TRBV5-1	TRBD2	TGCGCCAGCAGCACCGGTAGCGGGGACGAGCAGTACTTC	CASSTGSGDEQYF
.	TRBJ2-7	TRBV2	TRBD2	TGTGCCAGCAGCAAGACTAGCGGGAGGACCTACGAGCAGTACTTC	CASSKTSGRTYEQYF
.	TRBJ2-3	TRBV9	.	TGTGCCAGCAGCGGGACTTTGACCCGGACGCAGTATTTT	CASSGTLTRTQYF
.	TRBJ2-7	TRBV11-2	TRBD2	TGTGCCAGCAGCTTAGGTCTAGCGGGACGCGAGCAGTACTTC	CASSLGLAGREQYF
.	TRBJ1-1	TRBV13	.	TGTGCCAGCAGCCCGGTTACCCCGAGGACTGAAGCTTTCTTT	CASSPVTPRTEAFF
.	TRBJ1-5	TRBV5-6	TRBD1	TGTGCCAGCAGCTTGGCCAGGGGGGCGCGGAGCAATCAGCCCCAGCATTTT	CASSLARGARSNQPQHF
.	TRBJ2-7	TRBV7-3	TRBD1	TGTGCCAGCAGCTTAGACAGGGCCTACGAGCAGTACTTC	CASSLDRAYEQYF
.	TRBJ2-7	TRBV28	.	TGTGCCAGCAGACAGGGTGGCGGTCACGAGCAGTACTTC	CASRQGGGHEQYF
.	TRBJ2-1	TRBV18	.	TGTGCCAGCTCACCGGAGAGCTACAATGAGCAGTTCTTC	CASSPESYNEQFF
.	TRBJ1-4	TRBV7-8	.	TGTGCCAGCAGCCTGAGAGGGGGGGCCGAAAAACTGTTTTTT	CASSLRGGAEKLFF